A selection of T cell receptor beta chains follows, all from one sample in a study of radiotherapy plus CTLA-4 blockade in lung cancer. TCRdb's copy holds only in-frame clones and misses some; the assay was immunoSEQ multiplex PCR. The data show about 51,000 clones, with 65% to 80% seen just once and about 2.2% held by the top ten. Source: peripheral blood, taken from a patient treated with radiotherapy plus ipilimumab. The receptors here all came from a human donor with non-small cell lung cancer whose response to radiotherapy plus ipilimumab could not be evaluated. Each CDR3 is given with its conserved first and last residue. D genes are given only for firm matches. Clone size is not always given. Where it is, it says once, few, many or a class for expanded clones.

j_call clone_size d_call v_call cdr3_aa cdr3_nt
TRBJ1-1 NA NA TRBV7-3 CASSLRGYTEAFF TGTGCCAGCAGCTTAAGGGGCTACACTGAAGCTTTCTTT
TRBJ2-2 few NA TRBV10-3 CAISTGQLNTGELFF TGTGCCATCAGTACCGGACAATTGAACACCGGGGAGCTGTTTTTT
TRBJ2-3 NA TRBD2 TRBV5-8 CASSLGRGITDTQYF TGTGCCAGCAGCTTGGGGCGGGGGATCACAGATACGCAGTATTTT
TRBJ2-6 NA NA TRBV5-1 CASSLIGGGSGANVLTF TGCGCCAGCAGCTTGATTGGGGGCGGGTCTGGGGCCAACGTCCTGACTTTC
TRBJ1-1 NA TRBD1 TRBV9 CASSPPRTGIFF TGTGCCAGCAGCCCCCCGAGGACAGGCATTTTCTTT
TRBJ2-7 NA TRBD1 TRBV2 CASSGQGRVVEQYF TGTGCCAGCAGCGGACAGGGGAGGGTCGTCGAGCAGTACTTC
TRBJ1-4 NA NA TRBV18 CASTWTASNEKLFF TGTGCCAGCACCTGGACAGCGAGTAATGAAAAACTGTTTTTT
TRBJ2-3 NA NA TRBV28 CASREEGRGTDTQYF TGTGCCAGCAGGGAAGAAGGCAGGGGCACAGATACGCAGTATTTT
TRBJ2-1 NA TRBD2 TRBV28 CASYDIAGEFNEQFF TGTGCCAGCTATGATATAGCGGGCGAATTCAATGAGCAGTTCTTC
TRBJ1-1 NA TRBD1 TRBV5-6 CASSTRWTGSTEAFF TGTGCCAGCAGCACCAGATGGACAGGTTCTACTGAAGCTTTCTTT
TRBJ2-2 NA TRBD2 TRBV7-3 CASSIAGGLTGELFF TGTGCCAGCAGCATAGCGGGGGGCCTCACCGGGGAGCTGTTTTTT
TRBJ2-7 once TRBD1 TRBV6-5 CASSSRGRYEQYF TGTGCCAGCAGTTCCAGGGGGCGGTACGAGCAGTACTTC
TRBJ2-7 NA TRBD1 TRBV5-4 CASSLEGTAYEQYF TGTGCCAGCAGCCTCGAAGGGACAGCTTACGAGCAGTACTTC
TRBJ2-7 few TRBD2 TRBV18 CASGGEGLVAGEQYF TGTGCCAGCGGAGGGGAGGGACTAGTAGCCGGCGAGCAGTACTTC
TRBJ2-2 NA NA TRBV7-6 CASSLLNTGELFF TGTGCCAGCAGCTTATTAAACACCGGGGAGCTGTTTTTT
TRBJ1-6 NA NA TRBV4-3 CASSQETPRIYNSPLHF TGCGCCAGCAGCCAAGAAACACCGAGGATATATAATTCACCCCTCCACTTT
TRBJ2-7 NA TRBD2 TRBV4-2 CASSLREFYEQYF TGTGCCAGCAGCCTGCGGGAGTTCTACGAGCAGTACTTC
TRBJ1-1 NA NA TRBV10-3 CAIREGGETEAFF TGTGCCATCAGAGAGGGCGGGGAAACTGAAGCTTTCTTT
TRBJ2-5 NA NA TRBV11-2 CASSPQWGGGQETQYF TGTGCCAGCAGCCCACAGTGGGGTGGGGGGCAAGAGACCCAGTACTTC
TRBJ1-5 NA TRBD1 TRBV6-1 CASSRQGYRPQHF TGTGCCAGCAGTAGACAGGGCTATCGGCCCCAGCATTTT